This T cell receptor (beta chain) emerged from a study of low-dose radiotherapy and immunotherapy resistance in tumors. This CDR3 has 12 amino acids. The V and J ends lost 4 bases and 3 bases respectively, with 7 bases between them. Germline CDR1 SNHLY, CDR2 FYNNEI. This sample's time point: after trial treatment. Sample treatment: LDRT plus nivolumab, ipilimumab, low-dose cyclophosphamide and aspirin (RACIN trial). Both TCRalpha and TCRbeta chains were reverse transcribed with V-gene-specific primers. The PCR that amplified TCRs ran for 20 cycles, relying on a constant-region primer and a V-primer adapter. TCRdb ran MiXCR on the reads and lists one entry per CDR3 protein. The sample yields tens of thousands of distinct CDR3 sequences, less than 20% seen once.

The genes are TRBV2 and TRBJ2-7; D is unclear. The TCR comes from a male donor with prostate cancer. The material sequenced was PBMCs, taken after low-dose radiotherapy plus immunotherapy. This CDR3 reads CASSVMGYEQYF. CDR3 DNA sequence: TGTGCCAGCAGTGTTATGGGCTACGAGCAGTACTTC.